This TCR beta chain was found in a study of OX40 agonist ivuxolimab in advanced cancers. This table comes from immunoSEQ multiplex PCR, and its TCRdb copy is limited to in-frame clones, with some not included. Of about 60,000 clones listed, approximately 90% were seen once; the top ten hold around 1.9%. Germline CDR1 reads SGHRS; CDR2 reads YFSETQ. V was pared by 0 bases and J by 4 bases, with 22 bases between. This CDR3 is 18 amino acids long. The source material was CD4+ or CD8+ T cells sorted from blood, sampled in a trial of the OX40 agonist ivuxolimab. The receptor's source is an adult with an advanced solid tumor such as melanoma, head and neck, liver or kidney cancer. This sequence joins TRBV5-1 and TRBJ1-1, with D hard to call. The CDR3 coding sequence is TGCGCCAGCAGCTTGGCTACACAATTAGGGAAGCGTCTCACTGAAGCTTTCTTT. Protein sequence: CASSLATQLGKRLTEAFF.